This T cell receptor (beta chain) was captured in a study of T cell changes during pregnancy in multiple sclerosis. The repertoire was sequenced with immunoSEQ multiplex PCR; TCRdb's copy has only in-frame clones and lacks some. The table shows tens of thousands of clones, with 90% to 97% occurring only once. Per germline, CDR1 MNHEY and CDR2 SVGAGI. The CDR3 has 13 amino acids. V was pared by 0 bases and J by 5 bases, with 5 bases between. This specimen was CD8+ T cells from peripheral blood mononuclear cells, taken after pregnancy. V and J are TRBV6-5 and TRBJ2-1; D gene ambiguous. The source is a female donor with multiple sclerosis, enrolled in a pregnancy study. The CDR3 DNA follows: TGTGCCAGCAGTTACTCAGACAACAATGAGCAGTTCTTC. It encodes CASSYSDNNEQFF.